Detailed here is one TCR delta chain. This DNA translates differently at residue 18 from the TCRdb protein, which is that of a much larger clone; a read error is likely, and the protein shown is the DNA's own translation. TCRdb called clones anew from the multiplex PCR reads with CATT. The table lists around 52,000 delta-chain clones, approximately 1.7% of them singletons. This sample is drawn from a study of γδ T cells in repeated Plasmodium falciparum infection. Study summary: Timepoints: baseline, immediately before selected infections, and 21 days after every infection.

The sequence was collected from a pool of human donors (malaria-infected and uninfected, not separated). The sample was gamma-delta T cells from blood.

The CDR3 here is CALGAGVRKAPSNTDKLTF. CDR3 nucleotide sequence: TGTGCTCTTGGGGCCGGGGTACGTAAAGCCCCGTCTAACACCGATAAACTCACCTTT. No J gene was assigned, while the V gene was called as TRDV1; the DNA was not used to check the table's D call, TRDD3. This CDR3 spans 19 amino acids. Germline lookup yields CDR1 TSWWSYY and CDR2 QGS.